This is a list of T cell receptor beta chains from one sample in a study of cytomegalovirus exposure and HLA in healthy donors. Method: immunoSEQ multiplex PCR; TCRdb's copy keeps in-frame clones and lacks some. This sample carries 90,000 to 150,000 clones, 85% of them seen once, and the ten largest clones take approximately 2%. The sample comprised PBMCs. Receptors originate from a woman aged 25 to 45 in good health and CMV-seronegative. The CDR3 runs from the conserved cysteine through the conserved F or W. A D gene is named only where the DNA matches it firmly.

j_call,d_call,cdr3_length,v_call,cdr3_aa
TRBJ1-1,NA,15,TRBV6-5,CAVHQRGGSNTEAFF
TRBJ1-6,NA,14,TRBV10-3,CAIREGQGNSPLHF
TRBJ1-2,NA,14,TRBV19,CASTEEFFNYGYTF
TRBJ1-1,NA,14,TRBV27,CASSLGGLNTEAFF
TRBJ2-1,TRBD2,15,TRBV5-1,CASSRGGGGYNEQFF
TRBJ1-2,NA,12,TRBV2,CASSVVDYGYTF
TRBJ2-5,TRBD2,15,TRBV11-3,CASSPGLAAQETQYF
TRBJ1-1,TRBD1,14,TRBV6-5,CASSTGAMNTEAFF
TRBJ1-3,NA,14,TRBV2,CASADRYSGNTIYF
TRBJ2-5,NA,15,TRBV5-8,CASSFGGAALETQYF
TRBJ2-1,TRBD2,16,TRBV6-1,CASSAPSGGSYNEQFF
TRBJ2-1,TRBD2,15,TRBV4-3,CASSQGGGGYNEQFF
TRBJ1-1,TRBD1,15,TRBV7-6,CASNPGQAQNTEAFF
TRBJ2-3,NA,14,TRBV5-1,CASSPGLGTDTQYF
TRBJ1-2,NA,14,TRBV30,CAWSLSPRNYGYTF
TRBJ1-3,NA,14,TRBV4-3,CASSPQGSGNTIYF
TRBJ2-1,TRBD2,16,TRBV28,CASSLALAGGWDEQFF
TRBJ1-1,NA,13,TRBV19,CASSIWANTEAFF
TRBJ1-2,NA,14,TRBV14,CASSQSRTAYGYTF
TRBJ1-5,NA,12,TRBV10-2,CASSRGAQPQHF
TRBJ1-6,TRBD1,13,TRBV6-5,CASSYQQGAPLHF
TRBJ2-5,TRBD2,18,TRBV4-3,CASSQGAGLAGGQETQYF
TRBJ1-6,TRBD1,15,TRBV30,CAWATGSSYNSPLHF
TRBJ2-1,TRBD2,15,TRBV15,CATSRDQASGDHQFF
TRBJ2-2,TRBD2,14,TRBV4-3,CASSERGDIGELFF
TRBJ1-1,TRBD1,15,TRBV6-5,CASKQPYRGNTEAFF
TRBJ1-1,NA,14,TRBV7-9,CASSSDRRNTEAFF
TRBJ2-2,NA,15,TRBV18,CASSRNRENTGELFF
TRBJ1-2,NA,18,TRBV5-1,CASSLEGSGATTNYGYTF
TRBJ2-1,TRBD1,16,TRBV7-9,CASRPPRDRGHNEQFF
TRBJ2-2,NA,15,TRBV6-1,CASSEWQGGTGELFF
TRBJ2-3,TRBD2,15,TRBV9,CASSALAGNTDTQYF
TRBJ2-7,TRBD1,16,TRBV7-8,CASSNPPGQGSYEQYF
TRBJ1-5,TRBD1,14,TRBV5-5,CASSPGQLNQPQHF
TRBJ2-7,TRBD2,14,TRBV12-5,CASALSGGAYEQYF
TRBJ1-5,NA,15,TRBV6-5,CASSYSQASNQPQHF
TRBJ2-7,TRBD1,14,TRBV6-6,CASRSDRAPYEQYF
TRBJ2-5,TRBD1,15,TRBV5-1,CASSLFDRGEETQYF
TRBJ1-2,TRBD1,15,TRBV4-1,CASSPKRGQAAGYTF
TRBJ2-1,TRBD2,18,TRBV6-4,CASSDSGGAGGSYNEQFF
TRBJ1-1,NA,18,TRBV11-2,CASSLVVLDRRRNTEAFF
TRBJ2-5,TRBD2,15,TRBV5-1,CASSPGTSGQETQYF
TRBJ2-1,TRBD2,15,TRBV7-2,CASSLVGGGYNEQFF
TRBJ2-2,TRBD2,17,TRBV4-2,CASSQPPGLGYTGELFF
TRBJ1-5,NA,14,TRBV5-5,CASSGGGAGQPQHF
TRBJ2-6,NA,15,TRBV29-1,CSVPLGAAGANVLTF
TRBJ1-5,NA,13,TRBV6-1,CASSEYSNQPQHF
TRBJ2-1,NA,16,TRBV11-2,CASSLRRQSFSFQQFF
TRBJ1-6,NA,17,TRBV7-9,CASRPDSSSRYNSPLHF
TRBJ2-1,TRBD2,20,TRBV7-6,CASSPRPTVSGGSSYNEQFF
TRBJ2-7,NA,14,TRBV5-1,CASSLGFGGDEQYF
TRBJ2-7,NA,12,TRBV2,CASFLDRHEQYF
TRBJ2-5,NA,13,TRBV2,CASSQLGFETQYF
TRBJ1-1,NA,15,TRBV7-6,CASSSGRGKNTEAFF
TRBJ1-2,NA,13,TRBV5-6,CASSDKSGYGYTF
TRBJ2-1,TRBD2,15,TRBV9,CASSVVPSGNNEQFF
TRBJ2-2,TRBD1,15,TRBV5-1,CASSYGTGDTGELFF
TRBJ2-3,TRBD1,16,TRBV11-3,CASIGRGTGGTDTQYF
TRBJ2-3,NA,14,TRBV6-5,CASSPRTITDTQYF